This entry is about one T cell receptor (beta chain). Its antigen remains unidentified. This sample was taken from a study of cytomegalovirus exposure and HLA in healthy donors. Study-level points and caveats: Roughly uniform sequencing depth across donors was assumed, possibly incorrectly. With later analysis, a missense DCLRE1C variant became linked to TCR beta V- and J-gene trimming. Per a later analysis, about 17,000 TCR beta sequences showed association with HLA alleles at 0.05 false discovery rate.

13 Jbeta primers and 60 Vbeta primers were used for the PCR. Profiling relied on immunoSEQ multiplex PCR, and the TCRdb table lists in-frame clones only, not all of them. Seen here are more than 110,000 clones, over 75% observed once, and the top ten hold 2% to 2.5%. Sequencing was carried out using PBMCs. This receptor was identified in a man aged 30 to 45 in good health and CMV-seronegative.

This CDR3 is CASSFRDVGRTKLRKSEAFF. As DNA, the CDR3 is TGTGCCAGCAGCTTTAGGGATGTGGGCAGGACAAAACTTAGGAAATCTGAAGCTTTCTTT. The chain is built from TRBV7-8 and TRBJ1-1; maybe TRBD1 (5 bases). Deletions cut 3 bases from V and 6 bases from J, with 32 bases between. Germline CDR1 reads SGHVS; CDR2 reads FQNEAQ. The CDR3 covers 20 residues.